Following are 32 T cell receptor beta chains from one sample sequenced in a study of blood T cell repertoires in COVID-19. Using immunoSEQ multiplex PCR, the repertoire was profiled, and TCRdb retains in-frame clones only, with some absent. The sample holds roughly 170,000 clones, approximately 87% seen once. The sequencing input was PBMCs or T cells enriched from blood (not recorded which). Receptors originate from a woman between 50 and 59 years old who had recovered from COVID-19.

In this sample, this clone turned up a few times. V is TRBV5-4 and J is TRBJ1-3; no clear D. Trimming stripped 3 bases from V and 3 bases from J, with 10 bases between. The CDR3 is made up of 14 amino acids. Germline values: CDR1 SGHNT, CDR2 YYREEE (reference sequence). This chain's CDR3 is CASSSQANGNTIYF. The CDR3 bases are TGTGCCAGCAGCTCCCAGGCTAATGGAAACACCATATATTTT.

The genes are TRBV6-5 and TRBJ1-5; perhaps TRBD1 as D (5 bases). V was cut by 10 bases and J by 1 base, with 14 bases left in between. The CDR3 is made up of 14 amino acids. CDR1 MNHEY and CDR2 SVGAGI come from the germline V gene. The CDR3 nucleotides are TGTGCCACCGGGGGGTACCCCAGCAATCAGCCCCAGCATTTT. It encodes CATGGYPSNQPQHF.

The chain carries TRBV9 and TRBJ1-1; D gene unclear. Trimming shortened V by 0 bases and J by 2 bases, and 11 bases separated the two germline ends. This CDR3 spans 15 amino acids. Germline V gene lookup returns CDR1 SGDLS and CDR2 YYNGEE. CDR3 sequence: CASSVDEVLNTEAFF. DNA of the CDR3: TGTGCCAGCAGCGTAGATGAAGTACTCAACACTGAAGCTTTCTTT.

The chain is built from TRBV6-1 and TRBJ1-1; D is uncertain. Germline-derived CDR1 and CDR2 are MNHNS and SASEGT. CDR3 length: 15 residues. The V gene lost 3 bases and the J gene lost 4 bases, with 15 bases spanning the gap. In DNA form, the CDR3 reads TGTGCCAGCAGTGATCGGGGTTTAGCGACCACTGAAGCTTTCTTT. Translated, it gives CASSDRGLATTEAFF.

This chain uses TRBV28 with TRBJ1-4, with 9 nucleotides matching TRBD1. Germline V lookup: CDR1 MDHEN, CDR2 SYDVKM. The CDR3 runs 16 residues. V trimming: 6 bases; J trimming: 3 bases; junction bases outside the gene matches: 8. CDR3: CASRTGTGSPNEKLFF. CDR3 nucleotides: TGTGCCAGCAGAACCGGGACAGGGAGCCCTAATGAAAAACTGTTTTTT.

The CDR3 nucleotides read TGCGCCAGCACCCGACTAGCGGGGGGGCCGGGCACCGGGGAGCTGTTTTTT. Translation: CASTRLAGGPGTGELFF. The J gene is TRBJ2-2, the V gene TRBV10-2, with 14 bases fitting TRBD2. Losses at the gene ends were 7 bases for V and 4 bases for J; bases not matched to a gene: 8. In germline, CDR1 is WSHSY, CDR2 SAAADI. The CDR3 extends over 17 amino acids.

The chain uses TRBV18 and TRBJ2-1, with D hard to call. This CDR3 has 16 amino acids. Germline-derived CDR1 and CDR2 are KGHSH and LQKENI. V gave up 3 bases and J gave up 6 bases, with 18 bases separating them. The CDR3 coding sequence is TGTGCCAGCTCACCCGATTACCTAGAAAACGGCAATGAGCAGTTCTTC. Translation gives CASSPDYLENGNEQFF.

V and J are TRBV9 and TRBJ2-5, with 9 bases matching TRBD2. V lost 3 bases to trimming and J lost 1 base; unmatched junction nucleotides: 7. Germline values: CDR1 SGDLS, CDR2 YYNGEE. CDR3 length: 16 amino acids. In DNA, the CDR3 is TGTGCCAGCAGCGACCCCCTAGCGGGGACCCAAGAGACCCAGTACTTC. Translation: CASSDPLAGTQETQYF.

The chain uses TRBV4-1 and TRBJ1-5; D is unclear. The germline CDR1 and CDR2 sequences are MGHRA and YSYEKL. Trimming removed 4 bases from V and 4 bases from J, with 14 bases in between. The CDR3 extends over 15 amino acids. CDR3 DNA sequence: TGCGCCAGCAGCCCCCTGAGGGATGGGAATCAGCCCCAGCATTTT. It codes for CASSPLRDGNQPQHF.

CDR3 amino acids: CASSGGHSNQPQHF. Written as DNA, the CDR3 is TGTGCCAGCAGCGGAGGGCATAGCAATCAGCCCCAGCATTTT. The chain joins TRBV9 to TRBJ1-5, with D uncertain. The CDR3 is made up of 14 amino acids. The V gene's germline CDR1 is SGDLS and CDR2 YYNGEE. Deletions cut 3 bases from V and 0 bases from J, with 7 bases between.

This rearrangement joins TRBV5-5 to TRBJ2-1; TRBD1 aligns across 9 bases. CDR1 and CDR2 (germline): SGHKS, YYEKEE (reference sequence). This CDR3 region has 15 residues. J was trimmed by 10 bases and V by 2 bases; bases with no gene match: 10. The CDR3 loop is CASSLTGTGSREQFF. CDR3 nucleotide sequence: TGTGCCAGCAGCTTAACCGGGACAGGGTCTAGGGAGCAGTTCTTC.

CDR3 sequence (DNA): TGTGCCAGCAGCGCCGGACTAGCGGGGGGCCCCGGGGAGCTGTTTTTT. It translates to CASSAGLAGGPGELFF. The rearrangement joins TRBV11-1 to TRBJ2-2; 14 bases agree with TRBD2. J was trimmed by 6 bases and V by 5 bases; bases with no gene match: 5. CDR3 length: 16 amino acids. Germline V lookup: CDR1 SGHAT, CDR2 FQDESV (reference sequence).

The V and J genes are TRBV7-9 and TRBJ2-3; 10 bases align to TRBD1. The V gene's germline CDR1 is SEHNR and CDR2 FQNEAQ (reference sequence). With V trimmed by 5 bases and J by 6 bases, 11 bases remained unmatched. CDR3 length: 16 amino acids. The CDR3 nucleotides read TGTGCCAGCAGCCATATTAGGGGACAGGGGTGGGATACGCAGTATTTT. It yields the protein CASSHIRGQGWDTQYF.

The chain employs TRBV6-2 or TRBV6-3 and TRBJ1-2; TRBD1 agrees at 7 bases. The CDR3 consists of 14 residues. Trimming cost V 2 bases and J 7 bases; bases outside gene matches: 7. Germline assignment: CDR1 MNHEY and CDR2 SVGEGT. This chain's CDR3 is CASSYAGGPPGYTF. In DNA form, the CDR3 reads TGTGCCAGCAGTTACGCAGGGGGACCCCCTGGCTACACCTTC.

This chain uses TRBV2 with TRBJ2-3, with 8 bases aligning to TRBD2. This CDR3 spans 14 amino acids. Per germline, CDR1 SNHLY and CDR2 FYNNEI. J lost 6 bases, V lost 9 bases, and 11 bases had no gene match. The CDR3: CASRASGPKDTQYF. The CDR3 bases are TGTGCCAGTCGGGCTAGCGGGCCAAAGGATACGCAGTATTTT.

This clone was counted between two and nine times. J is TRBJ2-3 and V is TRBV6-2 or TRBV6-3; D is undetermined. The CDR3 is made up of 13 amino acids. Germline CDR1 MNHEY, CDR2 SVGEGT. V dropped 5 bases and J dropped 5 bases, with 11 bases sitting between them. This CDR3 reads CASSGREEDTQYF. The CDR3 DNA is TGTGCCAGCAGTGGTCGAGAGGAAGATACGCAGTATTTT.

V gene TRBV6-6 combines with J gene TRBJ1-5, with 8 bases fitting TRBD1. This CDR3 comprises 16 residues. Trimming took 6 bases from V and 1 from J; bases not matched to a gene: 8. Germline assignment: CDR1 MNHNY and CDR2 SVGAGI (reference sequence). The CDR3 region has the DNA TGTGCCAGCAGGCAAGCACAGGGGGGGAGCAATCAGCCCCAGCATTTT. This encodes CASRQAQGGSNQPQHF.

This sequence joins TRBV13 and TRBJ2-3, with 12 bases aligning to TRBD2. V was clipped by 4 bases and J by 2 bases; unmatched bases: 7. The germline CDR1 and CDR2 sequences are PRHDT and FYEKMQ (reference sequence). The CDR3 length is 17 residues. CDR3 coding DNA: TGTGCCAGCAGCTCCGCCGGACTAGCGGGGAACACAGATACGCAGTATTTT. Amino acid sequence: CASSSAGLAGNTDTQYF. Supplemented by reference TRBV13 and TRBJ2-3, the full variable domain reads AAGVIQSPRHLIKEKRETATLKCYPIPRHDTVYWYQQGPGQDPQFLISFYEKMQSDKGSIPDRFSAQQFSDYHSELNMSSLELGDSALYFCASSSAGLAGNTDTQYFGPGTRLTVL.

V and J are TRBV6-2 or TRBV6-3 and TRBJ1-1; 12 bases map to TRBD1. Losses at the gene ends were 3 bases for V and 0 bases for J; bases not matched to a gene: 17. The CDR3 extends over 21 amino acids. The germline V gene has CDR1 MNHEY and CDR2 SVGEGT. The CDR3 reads CASSYASAGQGATTLNTEAFF. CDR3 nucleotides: TGTGCCAGCAGTTATGCATCGGCGGGACAGGGGGCGACCACACTGAACACTGAAGCTTTCTTT.

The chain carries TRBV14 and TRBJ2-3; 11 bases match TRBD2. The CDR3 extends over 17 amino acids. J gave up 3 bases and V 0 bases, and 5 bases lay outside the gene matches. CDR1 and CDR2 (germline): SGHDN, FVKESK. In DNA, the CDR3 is TGTGCCAGCAGCCAAGATCTGGCTAGCGGGGGGACAGATACGCAGTATTTT. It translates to CASSQDLASGGTDTQYF.

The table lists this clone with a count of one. CDR3 in DNA: TGTGCCAGCACCCACGGGGGGGCGGTGCTCTCTGGGGCCAACGTCCTGACTTTC. The encoded protein is CASTHGGAVLSGANVLTF. The rearrangement uses TRBV7-9 and TRBJ2-6; 8 nucleotides line up with TRBD2. Germline V gene lookup returns CDR1 SEHNR and CDR2 FQNEAQ (reference sequence). The ends lost 7 bases at V and 0 bases at J; junction bases unmatched: 11. The CDR3 sequence is 18 residues long.

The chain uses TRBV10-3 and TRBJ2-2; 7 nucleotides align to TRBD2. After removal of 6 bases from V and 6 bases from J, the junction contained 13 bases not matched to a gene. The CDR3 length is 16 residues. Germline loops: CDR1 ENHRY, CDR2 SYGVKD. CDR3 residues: CAIRNLGGTAAGELFF. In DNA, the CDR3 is TGTGCCATCAGGAACTTGGGGGGGACTGCGGCCGGGGAGCTGTTTTTT.

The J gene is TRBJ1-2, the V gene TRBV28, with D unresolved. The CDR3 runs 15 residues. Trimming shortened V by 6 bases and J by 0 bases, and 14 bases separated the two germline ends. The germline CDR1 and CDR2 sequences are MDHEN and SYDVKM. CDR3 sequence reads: CASRVSLGTNYGYTF. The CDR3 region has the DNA TGTGCCAGCAGAGTTTCTCTTGGCACTAACTATGGCTACACCTTC.

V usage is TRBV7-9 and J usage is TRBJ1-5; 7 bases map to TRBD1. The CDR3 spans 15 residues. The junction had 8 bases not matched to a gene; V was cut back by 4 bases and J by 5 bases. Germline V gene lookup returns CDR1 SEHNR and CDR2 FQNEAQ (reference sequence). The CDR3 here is CASSSDRVGDQPQHF. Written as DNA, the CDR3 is TGTGCCAGCAGCTCCGACAGGGTTGGCGATCAGCCCCAGCATTTT.

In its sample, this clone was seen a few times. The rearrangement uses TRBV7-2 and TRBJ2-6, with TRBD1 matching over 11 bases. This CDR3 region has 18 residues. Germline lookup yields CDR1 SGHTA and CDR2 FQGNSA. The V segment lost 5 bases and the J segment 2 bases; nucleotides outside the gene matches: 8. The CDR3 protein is CASSRRDRGATGANVLTF. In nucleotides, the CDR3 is TGTGCCAGCAGCCGTAGGGACAGGGGGGCCACTGGGGCCAACGTCCTGACTTTC.

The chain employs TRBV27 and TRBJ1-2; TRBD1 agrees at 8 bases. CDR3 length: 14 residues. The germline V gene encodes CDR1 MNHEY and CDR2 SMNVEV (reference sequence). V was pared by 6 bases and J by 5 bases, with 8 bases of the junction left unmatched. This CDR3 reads CASRRTGSPYGYTF. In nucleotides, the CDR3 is TGTGCCAGCAGGAGGACAGGGAGTCCTTATGGCTACACCTTC.

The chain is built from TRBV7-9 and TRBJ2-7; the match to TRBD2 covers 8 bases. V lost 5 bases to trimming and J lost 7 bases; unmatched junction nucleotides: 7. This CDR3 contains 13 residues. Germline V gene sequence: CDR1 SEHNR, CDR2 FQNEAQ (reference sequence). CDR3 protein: CASSEPAGGEQYV. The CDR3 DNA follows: TGTGCCAGCAGCGAACCTGCGGGGGGAGAGCAGTACGTC.

This CDR3 reads CASKTGGGSPLHF. The CDR3 bases are TGTGCCAGCAAAACAGGGGGAGGATCACCCCTCCACTTT. The rearrangement links TRBV7-2 to TRBJ1-6; 8 nucleotides align to TRBD1. V shed 7 bases, J shed 10 bases, and the junction held 6 bases outside the gene matches. The CDR3 is 13 residues long. The germline gives CDR1 SGHTA, CDR2 FQGNSA.

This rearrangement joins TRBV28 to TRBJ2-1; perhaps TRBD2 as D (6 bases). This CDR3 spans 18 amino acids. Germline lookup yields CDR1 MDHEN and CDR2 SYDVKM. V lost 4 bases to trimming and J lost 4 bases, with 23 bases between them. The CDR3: CASSSHGGGTGGYNEQFF. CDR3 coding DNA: TGTGCCAGCAGTTCACATGGAGGCGGTACTGGGGGGTACAATGAGCAGTTCTTC. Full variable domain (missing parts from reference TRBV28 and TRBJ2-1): DVKVTQSSRYLVKRTGEKVFLECVQDMDHENMFWYRQDPGLGLRLIYFSYDVKMKEKGDIPEGYSVSREKKERFSLILESASTNQTSMYLCASSSHGGGTGGYNEQFFGPGTRLTVL.

CDR3 nucleotides: TGTGCCAGCAGCTTTCCGGTGGACAGCTACGAGCAGTACGTC. Translating it yields CASSFPVDSYEQYV. The chain combines TRBV5-6 with TRBJ2-7, with D possibly matching TRBD1 (6 bases). The CDR3 runs to 14 residues. The V and J ends lost 2 bases and 3 bases respectively, with 12 bases between them. From germline, CDR1 is SGHDT and CDR2 YYEEEE.

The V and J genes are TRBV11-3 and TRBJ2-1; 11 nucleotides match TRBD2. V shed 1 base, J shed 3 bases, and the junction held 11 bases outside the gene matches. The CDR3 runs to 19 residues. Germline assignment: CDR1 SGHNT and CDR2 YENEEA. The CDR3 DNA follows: TGTGCCAGCAGCTTAGGCCTCAAGATAGCGGGAGGGAGCTACAATGAGCAGTTCTTC. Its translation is CASSLGLKIAGGSYNEQFF.

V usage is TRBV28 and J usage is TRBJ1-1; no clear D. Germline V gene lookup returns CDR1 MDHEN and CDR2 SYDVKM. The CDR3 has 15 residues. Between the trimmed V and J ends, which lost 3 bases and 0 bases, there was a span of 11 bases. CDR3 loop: CASSLVAQLNTEAFF. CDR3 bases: TGTGCCAGCAGTTTGGTCGCACAGTTGAACACTGAAGCTTTCTTT.